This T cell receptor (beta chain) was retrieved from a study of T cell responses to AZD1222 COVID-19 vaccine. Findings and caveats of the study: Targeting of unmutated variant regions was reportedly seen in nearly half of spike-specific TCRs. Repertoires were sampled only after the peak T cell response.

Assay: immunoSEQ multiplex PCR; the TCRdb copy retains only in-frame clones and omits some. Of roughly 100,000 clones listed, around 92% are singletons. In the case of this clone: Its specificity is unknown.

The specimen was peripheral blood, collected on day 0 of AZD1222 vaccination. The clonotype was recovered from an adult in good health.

The CDR3 here is CASSPFGSEQYF. The DNA of the CDR3 is TGTGCCAGCTCACCATTTGGAAGCGAGCAGTACTTC. The J gene is TRBJ2-7, the V gene TRBV18; the D is unclear. Germline V gives CDR1 KGHSH, CDR2 LQKENI. The CDR3 totals 12 residues. V shed 2 bases and J shed 6 bases, with 8 bases lying between them.